This entry describes one T cell receptor (beta chain). Its antigen is unknown. The sample comes from a study of graft-versus-host responses after intestinal transplantation. Study summary: Transplant recipients had multivisceral, liver-intestinal, or isolated intestinal grafts. Anti-thymocyte globulin induction, then tacrolimus and steroids for around 3 years, went to all recipients.

This table comes from immunoSEQ multiplex PCR, and its TCRdb copy is limited to in-frame clones, with some not included. This sample carries 95,000 to 100,000 clones, about 83% of them seen once, and the ten largest clones take more than 1.4%. V shed 0 bases and J 4 bases; nucleotides not matched to a gene: 3. The CDR3 sequence is 15 residues long. Germline loops: CDR1 SGHRS, CDR2 YFSETQ. Study results and caveats: Allografts of patients with graft-donor T cell macrochimerism showed high graft-versus-host to host-versus-graft clone ratios.

Sequencing was performed on PBMCs, taken 255 days after intestinal transplant. The chain is built from TRBV5-1 and TRBJ2-2; TRBD1 agrees at 7 bases. The clonotype originates from a human patient who received an intestinal transplant, so some T cells may come from the graft donor. CDR3 sequence: CASSLGQGPTGELFF. The CDR3 nucleotides are TGCGCCAGCAGCTTGGGACAGGGACCCACCGGGGAGCTGTTTTTT.